This paragraph covers one T cell receptor beta chain sequence. Followed longitudinally, the Seattle patients had been enrolled during active infection. In the original processing: Amplification with reference gene primers provided the estimates of nucleated cell counts. Assay: immunoSEQ multiplex PCR; the TCRdb copy retains only in-frame clones and omits some. V and J calls plus clone size are reproduced from that table; the DNA served to infer D and trimming. The data show about 150,000 clones, with around 83% seen just once and roughly 8.7% held by the top ten. This specimen belongs to a study of blood T cell repertoires in COVID-19. The TCR was taken from a man aged 25 to 40 with COVID-19, enrolled during active disease. The specimen sequenced was peripheral blood.

The CDR3 loop reads CASSLVTRASNEQFF. CDR3 nucleotides: TGTGCCAGCAGCCTTGTTACTAGAGCCTCCAATGAGCAGTTCTTC. V and J are TRBV7-2 and TRBJ2-1; tentative D call: TRBD2 (5 bases). Germline V CDR1 and CDR2: SGHTA, FQGNSA. V was clipped by 5 bases and J by 6 bases, with 17 bases between them. The CDR3 contains 15 residues.